The next 25 T cell receptor beta chains were all read from a single sample in a study of T cell repertoires in cytomegalovirus infection. The antigens these receptors bind are not known. In TCRdb, the reads were re-called with MiXCR into one record per CDR3 protein. This table has 450,000 to 600,000 distinct CDR3 sequences, 25% to 35% appearing once. The sequences come from cultured PBMCs, collected from culture after CMV antigen stimulation. The receptors were gathered from a human donor in good health (CMV status not recorded). Some clones in this sample may be carry-over from other donors' samples.

This clonotype was counted a few times. The V gene is TRBV7-4, the J gene TRBJ1-5; no firm D call. The CDR3 covers 15 residues. V was pared by 1 base and J by 2 bases, with 9 bases between. The germline gives CDR1 SGHVT, CDR2 SQSDAQ. CDR3 residues: CASSLEAAGNQPQHF. The CDR3 coding sequence is TGTGCCAGCAGCTTAGAGGCGGCGGGCAATCAGCCCCAGCATTTT. The full variable domain, with the rest looked up from reference TRBV7-4 and TRBJ1-5, is GAGVSQSPRYKVAKRGRDVALRCDSISGHVTLYWYRQTLGQGSEVLTYSQSDAQRDKSGRPSGRFSAERPERSVSTLKIQRTEQGDSAVYLCASSLEAAGNQPQHFGDGTRLSIL.

V gene TRBV28 combines with J gene TRBJ1-1; 12 bases are shared with TRBD1. Looked up from germline, CDR1 is MDHEN and CDR2 is SYDVKM. V dropped 8 bases and J dropped 1; count of bases not matched to a gene: 17. The CDR3 consists of 19 residues. The CDR3: CASWPGQGARSLGNTEAFF. CDR3 in DNA: TGTGCCAGCTGGCCGGGACAGGGGGCGCGTTCCTTGGGGAACACTGAAGCTTTCTTT.

The chain joins TRBV11-3 to TRBJ2-7; D ambiguous. The germline V and J ends were trimmed by 0 bases and 2 bases, with 8 bases remaining between them. CDR1 is SGHNT, CDR2 YENEEA, per germline. This CDR3 has 14 residues. CDR3 protein: CASSLEGGTYEQYV. CDR3 DNA sequence: TGTGCCAGCAGCTTAGAAGGCGGAACCTACGAGCAGTACGTC.

The chain links TRBV5-1 to TRBJ1-2; D remains unclear. Germline CDR1 is SGHRS and CDR2 is YFSETQ. Trimming took 0 bases from V and 2 from J, leaving 5 bases between them. This CDR3 has 13 residues. CDR3 in DNA: TGCGCCAGCAGCTTGGAACAGAACTATGGCTACACCTTC. It is translated as CASSLEQNYGYTF.

This chain uses TRBV5-3 with TRBJ2-1, with 7 bases aligning to TRBD1. TRBV5-3 belongs to the ORF category, with a function that is uncertain. V gave up 8 bases and J gave up 2 bases; unmatched junction bases: 13. The CDR3 has 16 residues. The CDR3 region is CASSTLGQAAYNEQFF. In DNA, the CDR3 is TGTGCCAGCAGCACTTTAGGACAGGCGGCCTACAATGAGCAGTTCTTC.

The chain couples TRBV7-6 to TRBJ2-5, with D maybe TRBD2 (6 bases). The CDR3 contains 11 residues. Germline-derived CDR1 and CDR2 are SGHVS and FNYEAQ. Trimming took 10 bases from V and 5 from J, leaving 11 bases between them. CDR3: CATGSGETQYF. The CDR3 coding sequence is TGTGCCACCGGGAGTGGGGAGACCCAGTACTTC.

The chain joins TRBV7-2 to TRBJ2-7; D unclear. Germline V lookup: CDR1 SGHTA, CDR2 FQGNSA. The CDR3 contains 18 residues. Trimming shortened V by 2 bases and J by 4 bases, and 24 bases separated the two germline ends. CDR3 protein: CASSLRAPNLGPLYEQYF. The CDR3 DNA reads as TGTGCCAGCAGCTTACGGGCCCCGAATCTAGGCCCCCTTTACGAGCAGTACTTC.

This clonotype has only a few counts. V is TRBV6-5 and J is TRBJ2-7, with a weak D call TRBD2 (5 bases). CDR1 and CDR2 from the germline V gene are MNHEY and SVGAGI. V lost 0 bases and J lost 3, with 9 bases in between. The CDR3 contains 14 residues. The CDR3 DNA reads as TGTGCCAGCAGTTACTCTCGCCGGGACTACGAGCAGTACTTC. Translating it yields CASSYSRRDYEQYF.

This clonotype was observed at least ten times. The genes are TRBV7-2 and TRBJ1-1; no clear D. Germline assignment: CDR1 SGHTA and CDR2 FQGNSA. V lost 6 bases and J lost 6, with 17 bases in between. The CDR3 has 14 amino acids. The chain's CDR3 is CASSQRREDSEAFF. CDR3 coding DNA: TGTGCCAGCAGTCAAAGACGGGAGGATTCTGAAGCTTTCTTT.

The chain recombines TRBV19 with TRBJ2-5; D is undetermined. The CDR3 is made up of 15 amino acids. Trimming shortened V by 2 bases and J by 5 bases, and 15 bases separated the two germline ends. Germline V gene lookup returns CDR1 LNHDA and CDR2 SQIVND (reference sequence). This CDR3 is CASSIWSSPSETQYF. The DNA for the CDR3 is TGTGCCAGTAGTATATGGTCTTCTCCTTCGGAGACCCAGTACTTC.

This clonotype was counted a few times. V is TRBV12-3 or TRBV12-4 and J is TRBJ1-5, with 8 nucleotides matching TRBD1. V lost 6 bases, J lost 3 bases, and 7 bases stayed unmatched. The CDR3 runs to 15 residues. CDR3 loop: CASSFGQGFNQPQHF. CDR3 DNA sequence: TGTGCCAGCAGCTTCGGACAGGGCTTCAATCAGCCCCAGCATTTT.

This clonotype showed up just a few times. This chain connects TRBV7-2 to TRBJ1-2; TRBD1 might be the D (6 bases). The CDR3 extends over 13 amino acids. V lost 4 bases and J 4 bases, leaving 10 bases between the germline ends. Germline V CDR1 and CDR2: SGHTA, FQGNSA. CDR3 DNA sequence: TGTGCCAGCAGCTCGGACAGACTCTATGGCTACACCTTC. It is translated as CASSSDRLYGYTF.

This clonotype was seen a few times. The J gene is TRBJ2-3, the V gene TRBV12-5; a weak D match, TRBD1 (6 bases). The germline V and J ends were trimmed by 1 base and 9 bases, with 17 bases remaining between them. Germline V gives CDR1 LGHNT, CDR2 FRNRAP. The CDR3 runs to 15 residues. In nucleotides, the CDR3 is TGTGCTAGTGGTTTGGATCGCGGACAGTTCGTCACGCAGTATTTT. Its protein is CASGLDRGQFVTQYF.

This clonotype was seen a handful of times. This chain joins TRBV7-9 and TRBJ2-2; 7 bases match TRBD2. Losses at the gene ends were 5 bases for V and 7 bases for J; bases not matched to a gene: 10. Germline loops: CDR1 SEHNR, CDR2 FQNEAQ (reference sequence). This CDR3 is 15 amino acids long. The CDR3 DNA is TGTGCCAGCAGCCCACGCGGGAGAATTCACGGGGAGCTGTTTTTT. Its protein product is CASSPRGRIHGELFF.

The chain employs TRBV12-3 or TRBV12-4 and TRBJ2-7, with D perhaps TRBD1 (6 bases). V was shortened by 6 bases and J by 4 bases, with 19 bases between the two germline ends. The CDR3 contains 15 residues. This CDR3 is CASSPGGRTDYEQYV. The CDR3 bases are TGTGCCAGCAGCCCCGGTGGTAGGACAGATTACGAGCAGTACGTC.

This clonotype was counted only a few times. This chain uses TRBV4-1 with TRBJ1-2, with D uncertain. V lost 4 bases and J 0 bases, leaving 12 bases between the germline ends. Per the germline V gene, CDR1 is MGHRA and CDR2 is YSYEKL. This CDR3 contains 15 residues. The CDR3: CASSPTEGANYGYTF. The CDR3 DNA is TGCGCCAGCAGCCCCACTGAGGGAGCTAACTATGGCTACACCTTC.

This clonotype turned up a few times. This chain connects TRBV30 to TRBJ2-3, with a possible D match to TRBD2 (6 bases). This CDR3 is built from 14 residues. Germline loops: CDR1 GTSNPN, CDR2 SVGIG (reference sequence). Trimming removed 2 bases from V and 4 bases from J, with 13 bases in between. The CDR3 loop is CAWSLNSGADTQYF. The DNA for the CDR3 is TGTGCCTGGAGTCTCAACTCGGGGGCAGATACGCAGTATTTT.

The chain recombines TRBV27 with TRBJ2-3; possible D gene TRBD2, 6 bases. The germline V and J ends were trimmed by 2 bases and 4 bases, with 16 bases remaining between them. This CDR3 has 16 amino acids. Germline values: CDR1 MNHEY, CDR2 SMNVEV (reference sequence). The CDR3 spells CASSLEAGRLADTQYF. The CDR3 DNA follows: TGTGCCAGCAGTTTAGAGGCAGGGAGGTTGGCAGATACGCAGTATTTT.

The chain links TRBV4-3 to TRBJ1-6, with a possible D match to TRBD1 (5 bases). Germline CDR1 and CDR2: LGHNA and YSLEER. The CDR3 covers 18 residues. Between the trimmed V and J ends, which lost 0 bases and 9 bases, there was a span of 21 bases. Here the CDR3 DNA reads TGCGCCAGCAGCCAAGATCGTAGTTTAGGGACGCAGGGTTCACCCCTCCACTTT. This translates into CASSQDRSLGTQGSPLHF.

The V call is TRBV30, the J call TRBJ2-1; D is uncertain. Germline V gene sequence: CDR1 GTSNPN, CDR2 SVGIG (reference sequence). V lost 0 bases, J lost 4 bases, and 7 bases lay in between. The CDR3 has 13 residues. CDR3 sequence: CAWSVNSYNEQFF. The CDR3 coding sequence is TGTGCCTGGAGTGTAAACTCATACAATGAGCAGTTCTTC.

In this sample, this clonotype turned up a few times. This chain joins TRBV6-1 and TRBJ2-4, with 14 bases aligning to TRBD2. This CDR3 region has 16 residues. CDR1 and CDR2 (germline): MNHNS, SASEGT. V was pared by 5 bases and J by 6 bases, with 6 bases of the junction left unmatched. For the CDR3, the DNA is TGTGCCAGCAGTCCGACTAGCGGGAGGGTGAGAAACATTCAGTACTTC. Protein product: CASSPTSGRVRNIQYF.

This clonotype was counted between two and nine times. The chain couples TRBV12-3 or TRBV12-4 to TRBJ2-1; tentative D call: TRBD1 (5 bases). Trimming pared 6 bases from V and 7 bases from J, leaving 13 bases between. The CDR3 has 13 residues. The CDR3 sequence: CASRSGAANEQFF. CDR3 nucleotide sequence: TGTGCCAGCAGATCTGGGGCAGCTAATGAGCAGTTCTTC.

V is TRBV2 and J is TRBJ2-1, with a possible D match to TRBD2 (6 bases). The CDR3 extends over 11 amino acids. V lost 8 bases and J 5 bases, leaving 7 bases between the germline ends. Germline lookup yields CDR1 SNHLY and CDR2 FYNNEI. CDR3 in DNA: TGTGCCAGCGGAGGGAACAATGAGCAGTTCTTC. Its protein is CASGGNNEQFF.

CDR3 sequence reads: CASPGQPDTEAFF. For the CDR3, the DNA is TGTGCCAGCCCTGGACAACCGGACACTGAAGCTTTCTTT. The chain combines TRBV25-1 with TRBJ1-1, with D perhaps matching TRBD1 (5 bases). Germline V lookup: CDR1 MGHDK, CDR2 SYGVNS. The CDR3 runs 13 residues. The ends were cut back, 8 bases at V and 3 bases at J, with 13 bases in the middle.

DNA for the CDR3: TGTGCCAGCAGATGGACGTGGGGGGACACTGAAGCTTTCTTT. It translates to CASRWTWGDTEAFF. The chain couples TRBV12-3 or TRBV12-4 to TRBJ1-1, with D possibly matching TRBD1 (5 bases). CDR3 length equals 14 residues. V gave up 6 bases and J gave up 3 bases, with 14 bases separating them.